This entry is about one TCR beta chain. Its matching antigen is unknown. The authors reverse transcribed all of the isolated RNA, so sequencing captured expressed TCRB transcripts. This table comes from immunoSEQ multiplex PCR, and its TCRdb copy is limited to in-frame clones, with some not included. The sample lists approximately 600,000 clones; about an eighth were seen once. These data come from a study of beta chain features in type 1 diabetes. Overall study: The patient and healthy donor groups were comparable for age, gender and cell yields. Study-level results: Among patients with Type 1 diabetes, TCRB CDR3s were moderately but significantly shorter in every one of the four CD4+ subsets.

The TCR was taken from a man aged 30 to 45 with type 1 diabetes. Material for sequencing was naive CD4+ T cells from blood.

The CDR3 protein is CASSSQGQVSGANVLTF. The CDR3 DNA is TGTGCCAGCAGCTCCCAGGGACAGGTCTCTGGGGCCAACGTCCTGACTTTC. The J gene is TRBJ2-6, the V gene TRBV7-2; 8 bases align to TRBD1. The CDR3 contains 17 residues. The germline V gene has CDR1 SGHTA and CDR2 FQGNSA. With V trimmed by 4 bases and J by 0 bases, 5 bases remained unmatched.